The clone carrying this TCR beta chain was seen a handful of times. The study tagged each TCR cDNA molecule with a unique molecular identifier. A single record per CDR3 protein comes from TCRdb applying MiXCR to the 5' RACE reads. The sample lists tens of thousands of distinct CDR3 sequences, roughly 6.5% seen once, with 25% to 35% in the top ten. The time point is: sample taken at primary tumor resection. The authors sequenced whole RNA from tumor, nontumor lung or frozen PBMC without sorting. The data were obtained in a study of spatial heterogeneity in lung cancer. Study background: The library had UMIs, and each TCR and UMI pair averaged more than ten raw reads.

This clonotype originated in a female donor with early-stage non-small cell lung cancer. The source material was PBMCs, sampled at surgery.

This CDR3 is CASSSWTGTNEQFF. CDR3 coding DNA: TGTGCCAGCAGCTCATGGACAGGTACCAATGAGCAGTTCTTC. V gene TRBV7-9 combines with J gene TRBJ2-1; 7 bases fit TRBD1. This CDR3 region has 14 residues. CDR1 and CDR2 from the germline V gene are SEHNR and FQNEAQ (reference sequence). V was pared by 4 bases and J by 6 bases, with 6 bases of the junction left unmatched.